Reported below is one TCR beta chain. Study processing details: Reference gene primer amplification yielded estimated nucleated cell counts. TCRdb keeps only in-frame clones here, not all; method: immunoSEQ multiplex PCR. That table is the source of V, J and clone size, and D and trimming were worked out from the DNA. Here the sample spans 190,000 or so clones, about 86% being singletons. This specimen belongs to a study of blood T cell repertoires in COVID-19. At the level of the study: Acute-phase and convalescent COVID-19 samples originated in the United States, Italy and Spain. PBMCs, B-cell-depleted T cells, or T cells were the source of the cDNA or gDNA that made up the material.

Germline CDR1 reads KGHSH; CDR2 reads LQKENI. Trimming took 3 bases from V and 6 from J; bases not matched to a gene: 12. This CDR3 is built from 17 residues. The sequencing input was peripheral blood. The TCR comes from a man aged 50 to 60 with active or convalescent COVID-19. This chain joins TRBV18 and TRBJ2-7; TRBD1 agrees at 12 bases. CDR3 protein: CASSPGNLGTGGAEQYF. In nucleotides, the CDR3 is TGTGCCAGCTCACCCGGAAACCTCGGGACAGGGGGCGCCGAGCAGTACTTC.